This T cell receptor beta chain was captured in a study of blood T cell repertoires in COVID-19. Study in general: Samples representing acute and convalescent COVID-19 were sourced from the United States, Italy and Spain. In each case, the material was cDNA or gDNA derived from T cells, B-cell-depleted T cells, or PBMCs.

Per the original methods: Estimation of nucleated cell counts was performed using reference gene primer amplification. Using immunoSEQ multiplex PCR, the repertoire was profiled, and TCRdb retains in-frame clones only, with some absent. V, J and clone size were drawn from that table, and D and trimming were deduced from the DNA. The sample lists about 200,000 clones; approximately 81% were seen once. This clonotype originated in a woman over 75 with acute or convalescent COVID-19. The specimen was peripheral blood.

This CDR3 reads CASKGQESRETQYF. The CDR3 DNA follows: TGTGCCAGCAAGGGACAGGAAAGCCGAGAGACCCAGTACTTC. The chain uses TRBV2 and TRBJ2-5, with 8 bases that match TRBD1. Germline V gives CDR1 SNHLY, CDR2 FYNNEI. The CDR3 has 14 residues. The ends lost 7 bases at V and 4 bases at J; junction bases unmatched: 8.